This TCR beta chain emerged from a study of OX40 agonist ivuxolimab in advanced cancers. Only in-frame clones appear in the TCRdb table, and some are missing; sequencing was by immunoSEQ multiplex PCR. The table has 90,000 to 100,000 clones, around 87% seen once. CDR1 and CDR2 (germline): MNHNS, SASEGT. The CDR3 is 14 amino acids. The TCR originated in an adult with an advanced solid tumor such as melanoma, head and neck, liver or kidney cancer. This chain uses TRBV6-1 with TRBJ2-5, with TRBD1 matching over 10 bases. The J call may be faulty, since TRBJ2-7 better matches the DNA end. The sequences come from CD4+ or CD8+ T cells sorted from blood, collected in a trial of the OX40 agonist ivuxolimab. CDR3 DNA: TGTGCCAGCAGTTTACCGGGACAGGGGCACGAGCAGTACTTC. Translated: CASSLPGQGHEQYF.